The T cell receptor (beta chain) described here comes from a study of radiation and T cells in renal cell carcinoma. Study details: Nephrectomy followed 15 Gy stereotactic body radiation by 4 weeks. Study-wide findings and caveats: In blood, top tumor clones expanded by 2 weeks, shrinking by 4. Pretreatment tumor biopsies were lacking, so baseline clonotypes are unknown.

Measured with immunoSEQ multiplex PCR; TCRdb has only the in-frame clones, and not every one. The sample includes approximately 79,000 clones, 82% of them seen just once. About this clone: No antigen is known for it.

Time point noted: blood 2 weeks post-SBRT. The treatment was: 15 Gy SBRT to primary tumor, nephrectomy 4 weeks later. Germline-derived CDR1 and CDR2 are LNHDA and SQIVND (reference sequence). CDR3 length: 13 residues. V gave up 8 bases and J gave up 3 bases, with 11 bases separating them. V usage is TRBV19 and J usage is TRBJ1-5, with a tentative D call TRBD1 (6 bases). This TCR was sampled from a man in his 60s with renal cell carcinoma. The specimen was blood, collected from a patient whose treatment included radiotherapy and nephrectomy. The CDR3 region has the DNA TGTGCCAGTCGGACAGAGCCCAATCAGCCCCAGCATTTT. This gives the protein CASRTEPNQPQHF.